A single sample is the source of the 32 T cell receptor beta chains below, sequenced in a study of identical twins. TCRdb reanalysed the 5' RACE reads using MiXCR and keeps one entry per CDR3 protein. This table holds some 630,000 distinct CDR3 sequences, 7% to 7.5% found once. These data were also filed under a second study, of yellow fever vaccine responses in identical twins.

Sequenced input: PBMCs. The origin of the receptors is a woman aged 18 to 35 in good health.

This chain joins TRBV20-1 and TRBJ2-2; D unresolved. V shed 5 bases and J shed 5 bases, with 9 bases lying between them. This CDR3 comprises 12 residues. Germline CDR1 DFQATT, CDR2 SNEGSKA (reference sequence). CDR3 amino acids: CSAEGNTGELFF. DNA for the CDR3: TGCAGTGCTGAAGGAAATACCGGGGAGCTGTTTTTT.

J is TRBJ2-1 and V is TRBV24-1, with 11 positions matching TRBD1. The V and J ends lost 3 bases and 6 bases, in that order; junction bases with no gene match: 6. Looked up from germline, CDR1 is KGHDR and CDR2 is SFDVKD. This CDR3 contains 16 residues. The CDR3 bases are TGTGCCACCAGTGATCGCGGGACAGGGGGAGGCAATGAGCAGTTCTTC. It translates to CATSDRGTGGGNEQFF.

This clonotype was seen ten or more times. The V call is TRBV15, the J call TRBJ2-1; 9 bases map to TRBD2. V dropped 0 bases and J dropped 15; count of bases not matched to a gene: 12. Germline assignment: CDR1 LNHNV and CDR2 YYDKDF (reference sequence). The CDR3 sequence is 15 residues long. CDR3 region: CATSRDTPGLADRFF. CDR3 in DNA: TGTGCCACCAGCAGAGATACGCCGGGACTAGCTGATCGGTTCTTC.

V and J are TRBV6-1 and TRBJ2-1; tentatively, D is TRBD1 (6 bases). V lost 7 bases, J lost 6 bases, and 16 bases lay in between. Per germline, CDR1 MNHNS and CDR2 SASEGT. This CDR3 comprises 14 residues. This CDR3 reads CASTNSHRVNEQFF. The CDR3 DNA reads TGTGCCAGCACCAACTCCCACAGGGTCAATGAGCAGTTCTTC.

This clonotype was seen a handful of times. V and J are TRBV5-1 and TRBJ1-5; tentative D call: TRBD1 (5 bases). V was clipped by 0 bases and J by 3 bases, with 10 bases between them. Germline CDR1 reads SGHRS; CDR2 reads YFSETQ. The CDR3 extends over 15 amino acids. DNA of the CDR3: TGCGCCAGCAGCTTGGAGGGACGCTACAATCAGCCCCAGCATTTT. Its protein product is CASSLEGRYNQPQHF.

The rearrangement uses TRBV6-6 and TRBJ2-3; TRBD1 matches 8 bases. Trimming cost V 5 bases and J 11 bases; bases outside gene matches: 9. The CDR3 is 13 residues long. Looked up from germline, CDR1 is MNHNY and CDR2 is SVGAGI (reference sequence). CDR3 in amino acids: CASSALDRVEQYF. Written as DNA, the CDR3 is TGTGCCAGCAGTGCTCTGGACAGGGTCGAGCAGTATTTT.

V gene TRBV20-1 combines with J gene TRBJ1-5; maybe TRBD1 (6 bases). Trimming pared 3 bases from V and 4 bases from J, leaving 16 bases between. The CDR3 covers 15 residues. Germline values: CDR1 DFQATT, CDR2 SNEGSKA (reference sequence). In DNA form, the CDR3 reads TGCAGTGCTAGTGGACAGATTCCTTTAAATCAGCCCCAGCATTTT. It yields the protein CSASGQIPLNQPQHF.

This chain links TRBV7-2 with TRBJ2-1; possible D gene TRBD2, 5 bases. V lost 5 bases to trimming and J lost 7 bases, with 21 bases between them. This CDR3 is 16 amino acids long. Germline V lookup: CDR1 SGHTA, CDR2 FQGNSA. CDR3 nucleotide sequence: TGTGCCAGCAGCCACCCCGGGCGGGCCGGTTTAAATGAGCAGTTCTTC. Protein sequence: CASSHPGRAGLNEQFF.

The sample holds many counts of this clonotype. The V and J genes are TRBV4-1 and TRBJ1-1; possibly TRBD1 for D (6 bases). The CDR3 loop spans 18 amino acids. Per germline, CDR1 MGHRA and CDR2 YSYEKL. Trimming took 4 bases from V and 3 from J, leaving 24 bases between them. The CDR3 DNA is TGCGCCAGCAGCCCGTACCAAATGGGACGGGGGGCGGACACTGAAGCTTTCTTT. It encodes CASSPYQMGRGADTEAFF.

The chain is built from TRBV5-1 and TRBJ2-5; D is possibly TRBD2 (5 bases). The V gene's germline CDR1 is SGHRS and CDR2 YFSETQ. There are 15 residues in the CDR3. V shed 6 bases and J shed 5 bases, with 20 bases lying between them. The chain's CDR3 is CASTPLGRPGETQYF. The DNA for the CDR3 is TGCGCCAGCACCCCTTTGGGCCGACCGGGGGAGACCCAGTACTTC.

The gene calls are TRBV20-1 and TRBJ2-2; tentative D call: TRBD1 (5 bases). There are 16 residues in the CDR3. The V and J ends lost 4 bases and 6 bases respectively, with 21 bases between them. Germline-derived CDR1 and CDR2 are DFQATT and SNEGSKA (reference sequence). CDR3 protein: CSANPRSRVPAGELFF. As DNA, the CDR3 is TGCAGTGCTAACCCCCGGAGCAGGGTCCCGGCCGGGGAGCTGTTTTTT.

This clonotype was counted a few times. The genes are TRBV6-2 or TRBV6-3 and TRBJ2-5; 10 positions agree with TRBD2. Germline values: CDR1 MNHEY, CDR2 SVGEGT. The CDR3 totals 14 residues. This CDR3 is CATRRTSGLETQYF. CDR3 sequence (DNA): TGTGCAACCCGGAGGACTAGCGGTCTGGAGACCCAGTACTTC.

This clonotype appeared a few times. V usage is TRBV6-2 or TRBV6-3 and J usage is TRBJ2-3, with TRBD1 identical over 7 bases. In germline, CDR1 is MNHEY, CDR2 SVGEGT. The CDR3 has 12 residues. V trimming: 6 bases; J trimming: 6 bases; junction bases outside the gene matches: 3. The DNA for the CDR3 is TGTGCCAGCAGGACACAGGGGGATACGCAGTATTTT. This encodes CASRTQGDTQYF.

The rearrangement uses TRBV5-1 and TRBJ1-1; D uncertain. This CDR3 is 12 amino acids long. The ends were cut back, 4 bases at V and 14 bases at J, with 18 bases in the middle. CDR1 and CDR2 from the germline V gene are SGHRS and YFSETQ. This chain's CDR3 is CASSVNGSPIFF. The CDR3 DNA reads TGCGCCAGCAGCGTAAACGGGTCCCCAATCTTCTTT.

This clonotype was seen ten or more times. This chain uses TRBV12-3 or TRBV12-4 with TRBJ1-2; D gene ambiguous. V lost 3 bases, J lost 2 bases, and 10 bases lay in between. This CDR3 is 14 amino acids long. The CDR3 loop reads CASSLGRQNYGYTF. In DNA, the CDR3 is TGTGCCAGCAGTTTGGGCAGGCAGAACTATGGCTACACCTTC.

This clonotype came up many times. The V gene is TRBV28, the J gene TRBJ1-2; D call uncertain. Trimming took 5 bases from V and 8 from J, leaving 18 bases between them. The CDR3 covers 14 residues. CDR1 is MDHEN and CDR2 is SYDVKM in the germline V gene. CDR3 sequence (DNA): TGTGCCAGCAGTACTTTGGACGGCTTAGGCGGCTACACCTTC. The encoded protein is CASSTLDGLGGYTF.

This clonotype was counted at least ten times. The rearrangement joins TRBV12-3 or TRBV12-4 to TRBJ1-5; D call uncertain. The CDR3 spans 13 residues. V was shortened by 6 bases and J by 1 base, with 7 bases between the two germline ends. The CDR3 reads CASSAWSNQPQHF. The CDR3, as DNA: TGTGCCAGCAGCGCCTGGAGCAATCAGCCCCAGCATTTT.

This clonotype was detected only a few times. This rearrangement joins TRBV12-3 or TRBV12-4 to TRBJ2-3; TRBD2 matches 9 bases. This CDR3 has 15 amino acids. V was pared by 4 bases and J by 2 bases, with 4 bases of the junction left unmatched. CDR3: CASSSRTSVTDTQYF. The CDR3 bases are TGTGCCAGCAGTTCACGGACTAGCGTCACAGATACGCAGTATTTT.

Written as DNA, the CDR3 is TGTGCCAGCAGTTACTCTGGACAGGGGGCTGGTGAAGCTTTCTTT. The encoded protein is CASSYSGQGAGEAFF. The gene calls are TRBV6-5 and TRBJ1-1, with TRBD1 matching over 11 bases. Germline V CDR1 and CDR2: MNHEY, SVGAGI. After removal of 0 bases from V and 7 bases from J, the junction contained 4 bases not matched to a gene. There are 15 residues in the CDR3.

This clonotype was seen a handful of times. The V gene is TRBV13, the J gene TRBJ2-2, with 7 bases matching TRBD1. Germline V gene data show CDR1 as PRHDT and CDR2 as FYEKMQ (reference sequence). This CDR3 region has 16 residues. V lost 4 bases, J lost 4 bases, and 9 bases stayed unmatched. CDR3 amino acids: CASSSLTGRTTGELFF. The CDR3 DNA is TGTGCCAGCAGCTCCCTGACAGGGAGAACCACCGGGGAGCTGTTTTTT.

The chain is built from TRBV2 and TRBJ2-3; tentatively, D is TRBD2 (5 bases). Looked up from germline, CDR1 is SNHLY and CDR2 is FYNNEI. V was clipped by 4 bases and J by 0 bases, with 8 bases between them. The CDR3 consists of 14 residues. The CDR3 protein is CASSVSESTDTQYF. The DNA of the CDR3 is TGTGCCAGCAGTGTTAGCGAGAGCACAGATACGCAGTATTTT.

This clonotype appeared many times. This sequence joins TRBV29-1 and TRBJ2-1; D is possibly TRBD1 (6 bases). Looked up from germline, CDR1 is SQVTM and CDR2 is ANQGSEA. There are 16 residues in the CDR3. V dropped 1 base and J dropped 4 bases, with 17 bases sitting between them. DNA for the CDR3: TGCAGCGTTGAAGGCCCGGATGGGGGCCTATACAATGAGCAGTTCTTC. It yields the protein CSVEGPDGGLYNEQFF.

This clonotype was counted between two and nine times. The chain is built from TRBV10-3 and TRBJ2-2; the D gene is possibly TRBD2 (5 bases). Germline CDR1 ENHRY, CDR2 SYGVKD. The CDR3 is made up of 17 amino acids. The ends were cut back, 0 bases at V and 4 bases at J, with 15 bases in the middle. As DNA, the CDR3 is TGTGCCATCAGTGAGTCTTTCCCCAGCGGACGCACCGGGGAGCTGTTTTTT. Translated, it gives CAISESFPSGRTGELFF.

The chain carries TRBV3-1 and TRBJ2-3; D is perhaps TRBD1 or TRBD2 (6 bases each). CDR1 is LGHDT and CDR2 is YNNKEL in the germline V gene (reference sequence). Deletions cut 6 bases from V and 2 bases from J, with 15 bases between. The CDR3 covers 15 residues. The chain's CDR3 is CASRPNGGYTDTQYF. CDR3 nucleotides: TGTGCCAGCAGACCGAACGGGGGCTACACAGATACGCAGTATTTT.

This clonotype was detected a few times. The chain is built from TRBV5-1 and TRBJ2-5; D is unclear. V lost 0 bases to trimming and J lost 5 bases, with 11 bases between them. Germline lookup yields CDR1 SGHRS and CDR2 YFSETQ. This CDR3 has 14 residues. In DNA form, the CDR3 reads TGCGCCAGCAGCTTGGCAATCTCTCCGGAGACCCAGTACTTC. It codes for CASSLAISPETQYF.

This clonotype has a handful of counts. The chain has TRBV28 and TRBJ2-5; unclear D gene. V lost 8 bases and J lost 5, with 9 bases in between. CDR3 length: 11 residues. Germline lookup yields CDR1 MDHEN and CDR2 SYDVKM. DNA of the CDR3: TGTGCCAGCGGGGTCACGGAGACCCAGTACTTC. This codes for CASGVTETQYF.

The chain combines TRBV20-1 with TRBJ2-1; the D call may be TRBD1 or TRBD2 (6 bases each). The V end was cut by 4 bases, the J end by 3 bases, with 19 bases between. This CDR3 has 16 amino acids. Germline V gives CDR1 DFQATT, CDR2 SNEGSKA (reference sequence). The DNA for the CDR3 is TGCAGTGCTAAGGGGAGGAGGGGGGTTCTCTACAATGAGCAGTTCTTC. Translation: CSAKGRRGVLYNEQFF.

This clonotype was counted a few times. The V call is TRBV28, the J call TRBJ2-3; no reliable D call. V was cut by 5 bases and J by 6 bases, with 12 bases left in between. Per the germline V gene, CDR1 is MDHEN and CDR2 is SYDVKM. The CDR3 is 13 residues long. The CDR3 reads CASSVRRLDTQYF. The CDR3 DNA is TGTGCCAGCAGTGTAAGGCGGTTGGATACGCAGTATTTT.

This chain joins TRBV4-2 and TRBJ2-3, with D perhaps matching TRBD2 (6 bases). The CDR3 runs 14 residues. Germline CDR1 reads LGHNA; CDR2 reads YNFKEQ. Trimming shortened V by 6 bases and J by 2 bases, and 12 bases separated the two germline ends. The CDR3 spells CASRPGTATDTQYF. The CDR3 DNA follows: TGTGCCAGCAGACCAGGGACTGCCACAGATACGCAGTATTTT.

This clonotype came up many times. V gene TRBV28 combines with J gene TRBJ2-3; a possible D gene is TRBD2 (6 bases). V dropped 5 bases and J dropped 0 bases, with 18 bases sitting between them. This CDR3 comprises 17 residues. In germline, CDR1 is MDHEN, CDR2 SYDVKM. The CDR3 sequence is CASSDLGSGASTDTQYF. The CDR3 region has the DNA TGTGCCAGCAGTGACCTCGGTAGCGGAGCTAGCACAGATACGCAGTATTTT.

The chain links TRBV6-1 to TRBJ2-3; 9 bases agree with TRBD1. Germline V lookup: CDR1 MNHNS, CDR2 SASEGT. This CDR3 is 16 amino acids long. V shed 6 bases, J shed 4 bases, and the junction held 11 bases outside the gene matches. The CDR3 reads CASRTGGSGLADTQYF. The CDR3 coding sequence is TGTGCCAGCAGAACAGGGGGCTCGGGCCTAGCAGATACGCAGTATTTT.

In its sample, this clonotype was seen a few times. This chain connects TRBV11-2 to TRBJ1-1, with a possible D match to TRBD1 (6 bases). V shed 0 bases and J shed 0 bases, with 17 bases lying between them. Germline V gives CDR1 SGHAT, CDR2 FQNNGV. The CDR3 contains 18 residues. CDR3 residues: CASSLDEDRLIMNTEAFF. In DNA form, the CDR3 reads TGTGCCAGCAGCTTAGATGAGGACAGACTCATCATGAACACTGAAGCTTTCTTT.